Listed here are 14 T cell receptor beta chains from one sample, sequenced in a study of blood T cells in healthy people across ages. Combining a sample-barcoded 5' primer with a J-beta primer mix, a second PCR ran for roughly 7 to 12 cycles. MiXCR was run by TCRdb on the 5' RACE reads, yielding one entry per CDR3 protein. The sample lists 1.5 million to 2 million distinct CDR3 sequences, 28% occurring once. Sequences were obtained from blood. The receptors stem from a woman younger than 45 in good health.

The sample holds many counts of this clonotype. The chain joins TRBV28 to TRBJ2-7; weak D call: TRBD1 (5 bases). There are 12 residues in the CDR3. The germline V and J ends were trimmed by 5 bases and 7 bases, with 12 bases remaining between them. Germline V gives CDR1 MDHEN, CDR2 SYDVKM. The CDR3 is CASSGQPDEQYF. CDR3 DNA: TGTGCCAGCAGTGGACAACCTGATGAGCAGTACTTC.

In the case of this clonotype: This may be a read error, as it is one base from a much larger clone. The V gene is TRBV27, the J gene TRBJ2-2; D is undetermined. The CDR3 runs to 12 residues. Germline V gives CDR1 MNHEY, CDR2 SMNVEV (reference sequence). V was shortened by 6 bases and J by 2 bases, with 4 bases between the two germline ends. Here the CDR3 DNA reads TGTGCCAGCAGATTTAACACCGGGGAGCTGTTTTTT. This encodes CASRFNTGELFF.

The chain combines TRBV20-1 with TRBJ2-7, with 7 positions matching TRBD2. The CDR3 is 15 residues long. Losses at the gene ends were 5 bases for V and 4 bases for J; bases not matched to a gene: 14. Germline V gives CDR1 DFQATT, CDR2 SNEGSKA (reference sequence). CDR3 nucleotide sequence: TGCAGTGCTGAGATAACGGGACTACCCTCTTACGAGCAGTACTTC. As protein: CSAEITGLPSYEQYF.

The CDR3: CASRGSNTGELFF. The CDR3 DNA is TGTGCCAGCAGGGGGTCGAACACCGGGGAGCTGTTTTTT. The chain carries TRBV7-6 and TRBJ2-2; no reliable D call. Trimming left V 6 bases short and J 0 bases short, with 5 bases between. CDR1 is SGHVS and CDR2 is FNYEAQ in the germline V gene. The CDR3 runs to 13 residues.

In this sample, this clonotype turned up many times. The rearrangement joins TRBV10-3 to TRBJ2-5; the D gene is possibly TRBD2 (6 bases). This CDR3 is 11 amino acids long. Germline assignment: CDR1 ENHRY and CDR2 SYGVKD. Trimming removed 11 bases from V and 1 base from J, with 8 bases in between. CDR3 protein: CAGGFQETQYF. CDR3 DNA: TGTGCCGGAGGGTTCCAAGAGACCCAGTACTTC.

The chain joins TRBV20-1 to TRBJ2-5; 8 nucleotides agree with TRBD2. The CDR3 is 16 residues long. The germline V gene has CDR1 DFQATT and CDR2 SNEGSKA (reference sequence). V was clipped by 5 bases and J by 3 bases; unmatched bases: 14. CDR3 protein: CSALVPRRGVEETQYF. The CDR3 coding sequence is TGCAGTGCTCTCGTTCCCAGGCGGGGGGTCGAAGAGACCCAGTACTTC.

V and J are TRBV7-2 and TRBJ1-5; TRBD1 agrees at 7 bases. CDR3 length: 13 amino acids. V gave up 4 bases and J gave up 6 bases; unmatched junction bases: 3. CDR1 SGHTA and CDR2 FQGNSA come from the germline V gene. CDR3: CASSSGQLQPQHF. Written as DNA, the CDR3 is TGTGCCAGCAGCTCGGGACAGCTTCAGCCCCAGCATTTT. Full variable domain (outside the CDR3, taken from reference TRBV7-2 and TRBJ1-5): GAGVSQSPSNKVTEKGKDVELRCDPISGHTALYWYRQSLGQGLEFLIYFQGNSAPDKSGLPSDRFSAERTGGSVSTLTIQRTQQEDSAVYLCASSSGQLQPQHFGDGTRLSIL.

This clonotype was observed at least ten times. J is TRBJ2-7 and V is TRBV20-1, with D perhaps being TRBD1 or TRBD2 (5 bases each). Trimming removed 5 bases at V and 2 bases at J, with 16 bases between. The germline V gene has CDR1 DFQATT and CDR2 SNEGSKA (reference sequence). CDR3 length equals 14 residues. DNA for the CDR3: TGCAGTGCTGGGGAGTCGGGGCTCACCTACGAGCAGTACTTC. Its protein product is CSAGESGLTYEQYF.

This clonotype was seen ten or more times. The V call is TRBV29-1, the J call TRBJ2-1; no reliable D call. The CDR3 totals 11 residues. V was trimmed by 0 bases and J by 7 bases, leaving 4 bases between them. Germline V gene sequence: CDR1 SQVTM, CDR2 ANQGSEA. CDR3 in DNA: TGCAGCGTTGAAGACGAGAATGAGCAGTTCTTC. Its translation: CSVEDENEQFF.

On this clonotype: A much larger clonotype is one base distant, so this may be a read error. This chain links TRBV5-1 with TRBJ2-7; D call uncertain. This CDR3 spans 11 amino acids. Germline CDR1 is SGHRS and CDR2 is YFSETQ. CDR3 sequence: CAGSFGSQQYF. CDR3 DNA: TGCGCCGGCAGCTTTGGATCCCAGCAGTACTTC.

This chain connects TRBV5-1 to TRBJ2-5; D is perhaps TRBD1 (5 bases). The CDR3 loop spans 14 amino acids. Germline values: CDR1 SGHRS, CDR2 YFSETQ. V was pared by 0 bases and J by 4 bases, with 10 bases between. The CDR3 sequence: CASSLGQRSETQYF. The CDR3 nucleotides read TGCGCCAGCAGCTTGGGACAGAGGTCAGAGACCCAGTACTTC.

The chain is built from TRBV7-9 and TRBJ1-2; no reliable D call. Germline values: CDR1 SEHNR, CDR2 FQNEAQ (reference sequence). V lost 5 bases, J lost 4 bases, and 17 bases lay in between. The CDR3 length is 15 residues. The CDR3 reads CASSVGGGPSYGYTF. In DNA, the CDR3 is TGTGCCAGCAGCGTAGGAGGCGGGCCGAGCTATGGCTACACCTTC. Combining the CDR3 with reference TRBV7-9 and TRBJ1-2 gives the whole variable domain DTGVSQNPRHKITKRGQNVTFRCDPISEHNRLYWYRQTLGQGPEFLTYFQNEAQLEKSRLLSDRFSAERPKGSFSTLEIQRTEQGDSAMYLCASSVGGGPSYGYTFGSGTRLTVV.

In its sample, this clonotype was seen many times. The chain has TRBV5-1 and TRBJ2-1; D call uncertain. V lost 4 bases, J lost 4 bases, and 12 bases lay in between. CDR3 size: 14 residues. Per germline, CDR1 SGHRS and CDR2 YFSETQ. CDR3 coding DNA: TGCGCCAGCAGCCCTACGCGGCAGTACAATGAGCAGTTCTTC. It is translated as CASSPTRQYNEQFF. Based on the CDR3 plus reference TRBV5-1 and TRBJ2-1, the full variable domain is KAGVTQTPRYLIKTRGQQVTLSCSPISGHRSVSWYQQTPGQGLQFLFEYFSETQRNKGNFPGRFSGRQFSNSRSEMNVSTLELGDSALYLCASSPTRQYNEQFFGPGTRLTVL.

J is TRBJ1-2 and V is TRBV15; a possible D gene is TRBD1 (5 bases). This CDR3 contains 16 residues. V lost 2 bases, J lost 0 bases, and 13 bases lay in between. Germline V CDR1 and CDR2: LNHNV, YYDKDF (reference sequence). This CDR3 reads CATSRTQGRANYGYTF. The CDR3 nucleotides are TGTGCCACCAGCAGAACCCAGGGAAGAGCTAACTATGGCTACACCTTC.